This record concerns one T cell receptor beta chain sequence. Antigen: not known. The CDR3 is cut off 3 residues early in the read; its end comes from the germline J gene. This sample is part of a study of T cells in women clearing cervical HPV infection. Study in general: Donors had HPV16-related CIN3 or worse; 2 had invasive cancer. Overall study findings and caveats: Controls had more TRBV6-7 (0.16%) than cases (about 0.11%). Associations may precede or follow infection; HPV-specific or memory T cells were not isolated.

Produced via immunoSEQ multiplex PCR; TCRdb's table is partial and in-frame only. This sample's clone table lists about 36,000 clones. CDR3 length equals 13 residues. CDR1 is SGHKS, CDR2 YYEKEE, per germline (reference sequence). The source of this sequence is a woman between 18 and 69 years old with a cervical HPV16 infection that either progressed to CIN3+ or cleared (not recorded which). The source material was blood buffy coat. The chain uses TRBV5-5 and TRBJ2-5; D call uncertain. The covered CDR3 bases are TGTGCCAGCAGCTTGGAAGGGTTGGGCACC. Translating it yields CASSLEGLGT. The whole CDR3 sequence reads CASSLEGLGTQYF.